This is a list of T cell receptor beta chains from one sample in a study of blood T cell repertoires in COVID-19. The data were produced by immunoSEQ multiplex PCR, yet TCRdb's version contains in-frame clones alone and is incomplete. The sample has about 250,000 clones; 80% to 90% are singletons. The source material was PBMCs or T cells enriched from blood (not recorded which). These receptors all stem from a man aged 35-49 years who had recovered from COVID-19. Each CDR3 is given with its conserved first and last residue. D genes are given only for firm matches. Rows may omit the clone size; those that give it use once, few, many or a size class.

clone size	V gene	J gene	D gene	CDR3 DNA	CDR3 protein
once	TRBV7-2	TRBJ1-2	TRBD1	TGTGCCAGCAGCCCCGGACAGGGGGCGAGGTATGGCTACACCTTC	CASSPGQGARYGYTF
few	TRBV2	TRBJ1-1	TRBD1	TGTGCCAGCAGTGCCACAGGGGGAGAGCACACTGAAGCTTTCTTT	CASSATGGEHTEAFF
NA	TRBV7-2	TRBJ2-7	NA	TGTGCCAGCAGCTTAGACACCCCAGGGTTGGGCGAGCAGTACTTC	CASSLDTPGLGEQYF
NA	TRBV14	TRBJ2-7	NA	TGTGCCAGCAGCCTTACCGGGACCGGGGGCGAGCAGTACTTC	CASSLTGTGGEQYF
NA	TRBV4-2	TRBJ2-1	NA	TGTGCCAGCAGCCGAGAGACTAATGAGCAGTTCTTC	CASSRETNEQFF
NA	TRBV5-1	TRBJ2-5	NA	TGCGCCAGCAGCTTGGGCGCCGCGACTCAAGAGACCCAGTACTTC	CASSLGAATQETQYF
NA	TRBV6-2/TRBV6-3	TRBJ1-1	NA	TGTGCCAGCAGTTATGGGTCGGAGGGGACTGAAGCTTTCTTT	CASSYGSEGTEAFF
few	TRBV13	TRBJ2-3	TRBD2	TGTGCCAGCAGCTTGAGGCCTAGCGGGGGCACAGATACGCAGTATTTT	CASSLRPSGGTDTQYF
NA	TRBV6-5	TRBJ2-1	TRBD2	TGTGCCAGCAAATTGACAGCGGGAGGCAATGAGCAGTTCTTC	CASKLTAGGNEQFF
NA	TRBV7-9	TRBJ1-1	NA	TGTGCCAGCAACCAAGTTTCGGGAAATACTGAAGCTTTCTTT	CASNQVSGNTEAFF
NA	TRBV28	TRBJ1-1	TRBD1	TGTGCCAGCAGGAACCGGGACAGGATCGCCATGAACACTGAAGCTTTCTTT	CASRNRDRIAMNTEAFF
NA	TRBV19	TRBJ2-3	TRBD2	TGTGCCAGTAGTCTCAGGACTAGCGGGGGGGGCACAGATACGCAGTATTTT	CASSLRTSGGGTDTQYF
NA	TRBV7-2	TRBJ2-3	TRBD2	TGTGCCAGCAGCTTGAGAGCGGGGGGGAGCACAGATACGCAGTATTTT	CASSLRAGGSTDTQYF
NA	TRBV4-2	TRBJ1-5	NA	TGTGCCAGCAGCCAAGATTCCGGAGCGAAGCCCCAGCATTTT	CASSQDSGAKPQHF
NA	TRBV5-6	TRBJ2-1	NA	TGTGCCAGCAGCTTGGTTCTCCTTTCCTACAATGAGCAGTTCTTC	CASSLVLLSYNEQFF
NA	TRBV5-1	TRBJ2-1	TRBD2	TGCGCCAGCAGCGACGGACTAGCGGGAAAGCGGAATGAGCAGTTCTTC	CASSDGLAGKRNEQFF
NA	TRBV30	TRBJ2-7	TRBD1	TGTGCCTTAAATCCGACAGGGTCCTACGAGCAGTACTTC	CALNPTGSYEQYF
NA	TRBV7-7	TRBJ2-2	TRBD2	TGTGCCAGCAGCTTAGGTGCGGGAGGGGACACCGGGGAGCTGTTTTTT	CASSLGAGGDTGELFF
NA	TRBV19	TRBJ2-2	TRBD2	TGTGCCATCGGCGGACTAGCGGGGGGCACCGGGGAGCTGTTTTTT	CAIGGLAGGTGELFF
NA	TRBV5-1	TRBJ1-1	NA	TGCGCCAGCAGCCCGGACGGGGCTGAAGCTTTCTTT	CASSPDGAEAFF
NA	TRBV18	TRBJ2-5	NA	TGTGCCAGCTCACCAACCTCGGTTGTGGAGACCCAGTACTTC	CASSPTSVVETQYF